The 29 T cell receptor beta chains below were found in one sample sequenced in a study of T cell repertoires in cytomegalovirus infection. Using its own MiXCR run on the reads, TCRdb lists one record per CDR3 protein. The profile shows tens of thousands of distinct CDR3 sequences, over 3.5% of them singletons. What was sequenced was PBMCs. These receptors were collected from a human donor in good health (CMV status not recorded). Some clones in this sample may be carry-over from other donors' samples.

This clonotype was counted many times. This chain uses TRBV4-1 with TRBJ2-1; TRBD2 matches at 8 bases. Germline trimming cut 0 bases from V and 3 bases from J; bases unmatched to any gene: 13. CDR3 length: 19 residues. CDR1 and CDR2 (germline): MGHRA, YSYEKL. The CDR3 region is CASSQDGGGGGLVYNEQFF. The CDR3 nucleotides read TGCGCCAGCAGCCAAGACGGGGGGGGTGGAGGACTTGTCTACAATGAGCAGTTCTTC.

In this sample, this clonotype turned up many times. This sequence joins TRBV7-3 and TRBJ2-1; tentatively, D is TRBD1 (5 bases). V shed 0 bases and J shed 10 bases, with 10 bases lying between them. The CDR3 covers 13 residues. CDR1 and CDR2 (germline): SGHTA, FQGTGA. CDR3 sequence (DNA): TGTGCCAGCAGCTTAACCCCTTACAGGGAGCAGTTCTTC. This codes for CASSLTPYREQFF. Full variable domain (remainder filled in from reference TRBV7-3 and TRBJ2-1): GAGVSQTPSNKVTEKGKYVELRCDPISGHTALYWYRQSLGQGPEFLIYFQGTGAADDSGLPNDRFFAVRPEGSVSTLKIQRTERGDSAVYLCASSLTPYREQFFGPGTRLTVL.

At least ten counts were recorded for this clonotype. V is TRBV11-2 and J is TRBJ2-5, with 8 bases that match TRBD2. Germline CDR1 SGHAT, CDR2 FQNNGV. Trimming took 4 bases from V and 2 from J; bases not matched to a gene: 12. The CDR3 length is 17 residues. The CDR3 loop is CASSSGTRVGKQETQYF. The CDR3, as DNA: TGTGCCAGCAGCTCCGGGACTAGAGTAGGGAAACAAGAGACCCAGTACTTC.

Many counts were recorded for this clonotype. The chain links TRBV7-8 to TRBJ2-3; TRBD2 is a possible D gene (5 bases). Germline lookup yields CDR1 SGHVS and CDR2 FQNEAQ. CDR3 length: 14 amino acids. Trimming pared 5 bases from V and 2 bases from J, leaving 11 bases between. The CDR3, as DNA: TGTGCCAGCAGCCCGGACTTGGACACAGATACGCAGTATTTT. As protein: CASSPDLDTDTQYF.

This clonotype has a count of ten or more. The chain combines TRBV7-2 with TRBJ2-6, with D maybe TRBD2 (6 bases). This CDR3 has 15 residues. In germline, CDR1 is SGHTA, CDR2 FQGNSA. The V gene lost 3 bases and the J gene lost 0 bases, with 6 bases spanning the gap. The CDR3 DNA reads as TGTGCCAGCAGCTTGCGGGGCTCTGGGGCCAACGTCCTGACTTTC. This gives the protein CASSLRGSGANVLTF.

Ten or more counts support this clonotype. The chain employs TRBV12-3 or TRBV12-4 and TRBJ1-5, with D perhaps matching TRBD1 (5 bases). V was clipped by 3 bases and J by 1 base, with 10 bases between them. CDR3 size: 15 residues. DNA for the CDR3: TGTGCCAGCAGTTTCGACGGGGGAAGCAATCAGCCCCAGCATTTT. It encodes CASSFDGGSNQPQHF.

Notes on this clonotype: One end of the junction is discordant with germline, which a read error may explain. The chain has TRBV7-2 and TRBJ1-5; D may be TRBD1 (5 bases). The germline gives CDR1 SGHTA, CDR2 FQGNSA. The CDR3 consists of 15 residues. The CDR3: CVSSLGAGGNQPQHF. CDR3 nucleotide sequence: TGTGTCAGCAGCTTAGGGGCCGGGGGCAATCAGCCCCAGCATTTT.

This clonotype was seen ten or more times. This sequence joins TRBV5-1 and TRBJ2-2; no definite D call. The CDR3 extends over 13 amino acids. V shed 0 bases and J shed 6 bases, with 6 bases lying between them. The germline CDR1 and CDR2 sequences are SGHRS and YFSETQ. The CDR3 nucleotides read TGCGCCAGCAGCTTGGACTGGGCCGGGGAGCTGTTTTTT. Protein sequence: CASSLDWAGELFF.

This clonotype was picked up many times. The V call is TRBV7-2, the J call TRBJ2-2, with 10 bases identical to TRBD1. Germline CDR1 is SGHTA and CDR2 is FQGNSA. The CDR3 is 15 amino acids. V lost 4 bases, J lost 5 bases, and 4 bases stayed unmatched. CDR3 DNA: TGTGCCAGCAGCTCCGACAGGGGGCAGACCGGGGAGCTGTTTTTT. Protein: CASSSDRGQTGELFF. Full variable domain (rest looked up from reference TRBV7-2 and TRBJ2-2): GAGVSQSPSNKVTEKGKDVELRCDPISGHTALYWYRQSLGQGLEFLIYFQGNSAPDKSGLPSDRFSAERTGGSVSTLTIQRTQQEDSAVYLCASSSDRGQTGELFFGEGSRLTVL.

There are a few counts of this clonotype. The gene calls are TRBV7-9 and TRBJ2-5; 15 nucleotides line up with TRBD2. Germline-derived CDR1 and CDR2 are SEHNR and FQNEAQ (reference sequence). The CDR3 extends over 16 amino acids. V shed 8 bases, J shed 1 base, and the junction held 5 bases outside the gene matches. This CDR3 reads CASALGLAGGQETQYF. DNA for the CDR3: TGTGCCAGCGCCCTGGGACTAGCGGGGGGCCAAGAGACCCAGTACTTC. Variable domain in full (rest from reference TRBV7-9 and TRBJ2-5): DTGVSQNPRHKITKRGQNVTFRCDPISEHNRLYWYRQTLGQGPEFLTYFQNEAQLEKSRLLSDRFSAERPKGSFSTLEIQRTEQGDSAMYLCASALGLAGGQETQYFGPGTRLLVL.

This clonotype was picked up many times. The chain recombines TRBV7-9 with TRBJ2-7; D call uncertain. This CDR3 is 13 amino acids long. Germline loops: CDR1 SEHNR, CDR2 FQNEAQ (reference sequence). V lost 5 bases and J lost 2, with 10 bases in between. The CDR3, as DNA: TGTGCCAGCAGCCCCCCGATTACCTACGAGCAGTACTTC. It specifies CASSPPITYEQYF.

Comment on this clonotype: A read error may be the cause here, since a much bigger clone is one base away. The V gene is TRBV7-3, the J gene TRBJ2-6; D ambiguous. Per germline, CDR1 SGHTA and CDR2 FQGTGA. This CDR3 comprises 16 residues. The V end lost 3 bases, the J end lost 1 base, and 10 bases lay between the germline ends. CDR3 nucleotide sequence: TGTGCCAGCAGCTTTTCAGCCACGTCTGGGGCCAACGTCCTGACTTTC. Residues: CASSFSATSGANVLTF. Supplemented by reference TRBV7-3 and TRBJ2-6, the full variable domain reads GAGVSQTPSNKVTEKGKYVELRCDPISGHTALYWYRQSLGQGPEFLIYFQGTGAADDSGLPNDRFFAVRPEGSVSTLKIQRTERGDSAVYLCASSFSATSGANVLTFGAGSRLTVL.

This clonotype has at least ten counts. The rearrangement links TRBV27 to TRBJ2-1, with TRBD2 matching over 11 bases. Trimming cost V 5 bases and J 6 bases; bases outside gene matches: 6. CDR1 is MNHEY and CDR2 is SMNVEV in the germline V gene (reference sequence). The CDR3 contains 15 residues. The CDR3 reads CASSPRLAGTNEQFF. In DNA form, the CDR3 reads TGTGCCAGCAGTCCCCGACTAGCGGGAACCAATGAGCAGTTCTTC.

This clonotype was seen repeatedly, ten times or more. This rearrangement joins TRBV28 to TRBJ1-5; 8 nucleotides agree with TRBD1. The CDR3 length is 15 residues. V gave up 6 bases and J gave up 2 bases; unmatched junction bases: 6. The germline V gene encodes CDR1 MDHEN and CDR2 SYDVKM. In DNA, the CDR3 is TGTGCCAGCAGCGCAGGGGGCAATGGCAATCAGCCCCAGCATTTT. Encoded protein: CASSAGGNGNQPQHF.

This clonotype has at least ten counts. V and J are TRBV7-2 and TRBJ2-2; 9 nucleotides align to TRBD1. Unmatched junction bases numbered 9, after V lost 6 bases and J lost 1 base. This CDR3 spans 17 amino acids. The germline V gene encodes CDR1 SGHTA and CDR2 FQGNSA. The CDR3 DNA is TGTGCCAGCAGATACGACAGGGGGATCAAGAACACCGGGGAGCTGTTTTTT. It is translated as CASRYDRGIKNTGELFF.

This clonotype was seen at least ten times. The chain employs TRBV7-8 and TRBJ2-6, with a weak D call TRBD2 (5 bases). The CDR3 loop spans 19 amino acids. Germline lookup yields CDR1 SGHVS and CDR2 FQNEAQ. Between the trimmed V and J ends, which lost 5 bases and 0 bases, there was a span of 20 bases. CDR3 nucleotide sequence: TGTGCCAGCAGCCAGCGTCCACCCGGACGGGGCTCTGGGGCCAACGTCCTGACTTTC. It codes for CASSQRPPGRGSGANVLTF.

This clonotype was detected ten times or more. The genes are TRBV7-6 and TRBJ2-7; D is tentatively TRBD1 or TRBD2 (6 bases each). This CDR3 contains 14 residues. The germline CDR1 and CDR2 sequences are SGHVS and FNYEAQ. Trimming removed 5 bases at V and 4 bases at J, with 15 bases between. The CDR3 is CASSLSGAEYEQYF. The CDR3 nucleotides are TGTGCCAGCAGCCTCTCGGGGGCGGAGTACGAGCAGTACTTC. Full variable domain (rest looked up from reference TRBV7-6 and TRBJ2-7): GAGVSQSPRYKVTKRGQDVALRCDPISGHVSLYWYRQALGQGPEFLTYFNYEAQQDKSGLPNDRFSAERPEGSISTLTIQRTEQRDSAMYRCASSLSGAEYEQYFGPGTRLTVT.

This clonotype was counted many times. This chain connects TRBV12-3 or TRBV12-4 to TRBJ1-4; 12 bases line up with TRBD1. V lost 7 bases, J lost 8 bases, and 5 bases stayed unmatched. The CDR3 is made up of 14 amino acids. DNA for the CDR3: TGTGCCAGCACTAGGGACAGGGGGCGAGAAAAACTGTTTTTT. The encoded protein is CASTRDRGREKLFF.

The chain couples TRBV6-2 or TRBV6-3 to TRBJ2-5; the D call may be TRBD1 or TRBD2 (5 bases each). The CDR3 loop spans 15 amino acids. With 7 bases removed from V and 6 bases from J, the gap between germline ends came to 21 bases. Germline lookup yields CDR1 MNHEY and CDR2 SVGEGT. The CDR3 protein is CASIQGDRPRKTQYF. The CDR3, as DNA: TGTGCCAGCATCCAAGGGGACCGCCCGAGAAAGACCCAGTACTTC.

This clonotype was recorded many times. This rearrangement joins TRBV5-5 to TRBJ1-2; a possible D gene is TRBD1 (5 bases). V lost 0 bases to trimming and J lost 5 bases, with 8 bases between them. Germline CDR1 is SGHKS and CDR2 is YYEKEE (reference sequence). The CDR3 is 13 amino acids. CDR3 in DNA: TGTGCCAGCAGCTTGGACAGGCAATATGGCTACACCTTC. As protein: CASSLDRQYGYTF.

The sample holds many counts of this clonotype. This chain joins TRBV6-6 and TRBJ2-2, with D possibly being TRBD1 (6 bases). In germline, CDR1 is MNHNY, CDR2 SVGAGI (reference sequence). CDR3 size: 13 residues. Trimming removed 11 bases from V and 6 bases from J, with 16 bases in between. The CDR3 sequence: CAVTRQVPGELFF. The CDR3 DNA sequence: TGTGCCGTCACGCGACAGGTCCCCGGGGAGCTGTTTTTT.

This clonotype was found many times. V and J are TRBV7-2 and TRBJ1-3; 10 nucleotides align to TRBD1. The germline CDR1 and CDR2 sequences are SGHTA and FQGNSA. V shed 9 bases and J 2 bases; nucleotides not matched to a gene: 7. The CDR3 runs to 15 residues. CDR3 in DNA: TGTGCCAGTGCCCCCGGGACAGGGGCTGGAAACACCATATATTTT. This sequence encodes CASAPGTGAGNTIYF.

This clonotype was seen at least ten times. This sequence joins TRBV7-2 and TRBJ2-5; no clear D. The CDR3 runs 14 residues. With 1 base removed from V and 4 bases from J, the gap between germline ends came to 10 bases. Germline assignment: CDR1 SGHTA and CDR2 FQGNSA. CDR3 bases: TGTGCCAGCAGCTTAGACACAGTGGGAGAGACCCAGTACTTC. This translates into CASSLDTVGETQYF.

This clonotype showed up many times. The genes are TRBV7-3 and TRBJ1-1, with 7 bases lining up with TRBD1. V shed 5 bases, J shed 1 base, and the junction held 1 base outside the gene matches. From germline, CDR1 is SGHTA and CDR2 FQGTGA. The CDR3 has 13 amino acids. The CDR3 DNA sequence: TGTGCCAGCAGCCGGGACAGGAACACTGAAGCTTTCTTT. Translating gives CASSRDRNTEAFF.

This clonotype was detected ten times or more. The chain couples TRBV6-2 or TRBV6-3 to TRBJ2-1, with D possibly called TRBD1 or TRBD2 (5 bases each). Germline CDR1 is MNHEY and CDR2 is SVGEGT. This CDR3 region has 12 residues. The ends were cut back, 0 bases at V and 13 bases at J, with 10 bases in the middle. The CDR3 region is CASSYSLGVQFF. The CDR3 region has the DNA TGTGCCAGCAGTTACTCGCTGGGGGTCCAGTTCTTC.

Ten or more counts support this clonotype. The chain carries TRBV28 and TRBJ2-2; either TRBD1 or TRBD2 may supply D (5 bases each). The CDR3 has 15 amino acids. Germline loops: CDR1 MDHEN, CDR2 SYDVKM. The ends were cut back, 4 bases at V and 6 bases at J, with 15 bases in the middle. CDR3 region: CASSSKRGSSGELFF. The CDR3 nucleotides are TGTGCCAGCAGTTCCAAGAGGGGATCCTCCGGGGAGCTGTTTTTT.

The table lists this clonotype with many counts. This rearrangement joins TRBV14 to TRBJ2-1; TRBD2 aligns across 11 bases. CDR3 size: 15 residues. V dropped 4 bases and J dropped 4; count of bases not matched to a gene: 3. Germline CDR1 is SGHDN and CDR2 is FVKESK. The DNA for the CDR3 is TGTGCCAGCAGCCGTAGCGGGGGGGCATACAATGAGCAGTTCTTC. Amino acid sequence: CASSRSGGAYNEQFF.

Regarding this clonotype: With a much larger clone just one base away, this may be a read error. This sequence joins TRBV7-2 and TRBJ1-2; D is perhaps TRBD1 (5 bases). Per the germline V gene, CDR1 is SGHTA and CDR2 is FQGNSA. V lost 3 bases to trimming and J lost 8 bases, with 13 bases between them. This CDR3 has 13 amino acids. The CDR3: CASSFGGEEGYTF. The CDR3 DNA follows: TGTGCCAGCAGCTTTGGGGGGGAAGAAGGCTACACCTTC.

The CDR3 sequence is CATGPVKGNYEQYF. DNA for the CDR3: TGTGCCACCGGCCCAGTGAAAGGGAACTACGAGCAGTACTTC. The gene calls are TRBV28 and TRBJ2-7; unclear D gene. Between the trimmed V and J ends, which lost 10 bases and 3 bases, there was a span of 19 bases. Germline CDR1 reads MDHEN; CDR2 reads SYDVKM. The CDR3 sequence is 14 residues long.